The T cell receptor beta chain described here comes from a study of T cells after yellow fever vaccination. Study findings and constraints: Most clones from primary vaccination resurfaced after the booster (96% CD4, 75% to 90% CD8).

At least ten counts were recorded for this clonotype. The antigen is unknown. Germline V gene lookup returns CDR1 LGHNA and CDR2 YSLEER. V shed 0 bases and J shed 4 bases, with 11 bases lying between them. This CDR3 is 15 amino acids long. Making TCR cDNA involved 5'RACE template switching, which added UMIs and a universal primer site. TCRdb reanalysed the 5' RACE reads using MiXCR and keeps one entry per CDR3 protein. The table includes about 180,000 distinct CDR3 sequences, roughly 6.2% detected once. The sequencing used CD4+ T cells sorted from PBMCs, collected on the day of the first yellow fever vaccination. V is TRBV4-3 and J is TRBJ2-3, with D tentatively TRBD1 (5 bases). The sequence derives from a man younger than 35 who received the YFV17D yellow fever vaccine. The CDR3 region has the DNA TGCGCCAGCAGCCAAGAGGGGCTTTCGGCAGATACGCAGTATTTT. It specifies CASSQEGLSADTQYF.